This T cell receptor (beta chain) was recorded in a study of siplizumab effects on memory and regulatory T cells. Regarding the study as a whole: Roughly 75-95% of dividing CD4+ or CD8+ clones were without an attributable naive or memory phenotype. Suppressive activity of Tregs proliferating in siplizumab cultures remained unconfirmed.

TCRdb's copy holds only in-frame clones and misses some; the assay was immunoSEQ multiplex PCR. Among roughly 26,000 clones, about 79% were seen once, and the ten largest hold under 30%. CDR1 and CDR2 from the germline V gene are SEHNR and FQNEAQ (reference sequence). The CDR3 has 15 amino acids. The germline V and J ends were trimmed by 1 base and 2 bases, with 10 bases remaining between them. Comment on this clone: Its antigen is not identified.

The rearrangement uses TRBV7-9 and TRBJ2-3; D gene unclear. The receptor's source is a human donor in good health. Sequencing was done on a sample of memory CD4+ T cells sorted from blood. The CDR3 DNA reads TGTGCCAGCAGCTTAGGCCAAGATTACACAGATACGCAGTATTTT. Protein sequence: CASSLGQDYTDTQYF.